Shown below are 10 T cell receptor beta chains from a single sample sequenced in a study of blood T cell repertoires in COVID-19. TCRdb keeps only in-frame clones here, not all; method: immunoSEQ multiplex PCR. The repertoire holds approximately 54,000 clones, with about four fifths as singletons. The sample consisted of peripheral blood. The receptors come from a woman in her sixties with acute or convalescent COVID-19.

This rearrangement joins TRBV5-4 to TRBJ1-3; tentative D call: TRBD1 (6 bases). The CDR3 extends over 16 amino acids. Germline CDR1 and CDR2: SGHNT and YYREEE (reference sequence). The germline V and J ends were trimmed by 4 bases and 4 bases, with 18 bases remaining between them. CDR3 bases: TGTGCCAGCAGCCTGGCCGGGACACATGGAGGAAACACCATATATTTT. It specifies CASSLAGTHGGNTIYF.

The chain employs TRBV7-8 and TRBJ2-7; TRBD2 agrees at 7 bases. J was trimmed by 3 bases and V by 2 bases; bases with no gene match: 4. The CDR3 spans 14 residues. In germline, CDR1 is SGHVS, CDR2 FQNEAQ. The CDR3 DNA reads TGTGCCAGCAGCTTAAAGGTAGCGGGCTACGAGCAGTACTTC. Encoded protein: CASSLKVAGYEQYF.

This chain connects TRBV5-1 to TRBJ2-1; TRBD2 might be the D (5 bases). The V and J ends lost 4 bases and 5 bases respectively, with 22 bases between them. Germline CDR1 and CDR2: SGHRS and YFSETQ. There are 17 residues in the CDR3. The CDR3 DNA reads as TGCGCCAGCAGCCCGGACGGGAAAATGAGTGGGAACAATGAGCAGTTCTTC. Translating it yields CASSPDGKMSGNNEQFF.

This chain uses TRBV24-1 with TRBJ2-2; possible D gene TRBD1, 5 bases. This CDR3 comprises 14 residues. The V end was cut by 5 bases, the J end by 2 bases, with 8 bases between. CDR1 is KGHDR and CDR2 is SFDVKD in the germline V gene. CDR3 loop: CATSARENTGELFF. In DNA form, the CDR3 reads TGTGCCACCAGTGCCAGGGAAAACACCGGGGAGCTGTTTTTT.

The V and J genes are TRBV7-9 and TRBJ2-3; D possibly corresponds to TRBD2 (10 bases). Deletions cut 6 bases from V and 1 base from J, with 26 bases between. CDR1 and CDR2 from the germline V gene are SEHNR and FQNEAQ (reference sequence). The CDR3 runs to 19 residues. The CDR3 reads CASSPDRGGLAGGTDTQYF. In DNA form, the CDR3 reads TGTGCCAGCAGTCCGGACAGGGGAGGGCTAGCGGGGGGCACAGATACGCAGTATTTT.

The V and J genes are TRBV7-2 and TRBJ2-7, with 8 bases aligning to TRBD2. The CDR3 is 16 amino acids. V was pared by 4 bases and J by 2 bases, with 10 bases of the junction left unmatched. The germline gives CDR1 SGHTA, CDR2 FQGNSA. The CDR3 loop is CASSSNGLARAYEQYF. The CDR3 DNA is TGTGCCAGCAGCTCTAACGGACTAGCAAGGGCCTACGAGCAGTACTTC.

The V and J genes are TRBV2 and TRBJ2-6; possibly TRBD1 for D (6 bases). There are 15 residues in the CDR3. Looked up from germline, CDR1 is SNHLY and CDR2 is FYNNEI. V dropped 3 bases and J dropped 4 bases, with 10 bases sitting between them. This chain's CDR3 is CASSENRAGANVLTF. The CDR3 DNA reads TGTGCCAGCAGTGAGAACAGGGCCGGGGCCAACGTCCTGACTTTC.

The table lists this clone with a few counts. V and J are TRBV5-8 and TRBJ1-2; 8 bases map to TRBD1. V shed 0 bases and J 4 bases; nucleotides not matched to a gene: 8. CDR1 is SGHTS, CDR2 YDEGEE, per germline. CDR3 length equals 16 residues. CDR3 nucleotides: TGTGCCAGCAGCTTGGTGACAGGGGATGGAGGCTATGGCTACACCTTC. It encodes CASSLVTGDGGYGYTF.

The chain is built from TRBV9 and TRBJ2-1; 10 bases line up with TRBD1. From germline, CDR1 is SGDLS and CDR2 YYNGEE. Trimming at V came to 2 bases and at J to 4 bases, leaving 3 bases not matched to a gene. The CDR3 covers 15 residues. DNA for the CDR3: TGTGCCAGCAGCGTTTCGGGACAGGGGTACAATGAGCAGTTCTTC. Amino acids: CASSVSGQGYNEQFF.

This clone showed up just a few times. V is TRBV5-1 and J is TRBJ2-7; 9 bases line up with TRBD2. V lost 0 bases, J lost 0 bases, and 4 bases stayed unmatched. In germline, CDR1 is SGHRS, CDR2 YFSETQ. The CDR3 runs to 16 residues. Written as DNA, the CDR3 is TGCGCCAGCAGCTTGGAGAAGGGACTAGCCTCCTACGAGCAGTACTTC. This translates into CASSLEKGLASYEQYF.